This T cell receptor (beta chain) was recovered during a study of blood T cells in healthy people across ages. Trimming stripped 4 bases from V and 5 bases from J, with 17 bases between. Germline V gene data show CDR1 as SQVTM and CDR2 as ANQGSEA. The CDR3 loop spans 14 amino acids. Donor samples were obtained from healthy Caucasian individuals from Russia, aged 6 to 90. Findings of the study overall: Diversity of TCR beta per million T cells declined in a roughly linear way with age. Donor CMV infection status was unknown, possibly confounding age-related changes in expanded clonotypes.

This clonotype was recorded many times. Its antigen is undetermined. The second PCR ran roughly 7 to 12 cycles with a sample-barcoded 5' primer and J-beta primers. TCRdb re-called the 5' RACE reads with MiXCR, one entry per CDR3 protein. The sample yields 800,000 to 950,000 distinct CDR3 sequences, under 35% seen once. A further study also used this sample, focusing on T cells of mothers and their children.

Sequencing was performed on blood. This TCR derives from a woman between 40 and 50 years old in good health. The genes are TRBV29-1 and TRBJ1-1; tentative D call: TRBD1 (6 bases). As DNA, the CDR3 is TGCAGCGTTGGCAGCTCGACAGGACGGACTGAAGCTTTCTTT. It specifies CSVGSSTGRTEAFF.